This TCR beta chain was identified in a study of T-cell memory formation after mild COVID-19. TCRdb passed the 5' RACE reads through MiXCR, listing each CDR3 protein once. The sample lists approximately 270,000 distinct CDR3 sequences, around 15% occurring once. This clonotype has just a few counts. Sequence at one end of the junction differs from germline and may be a read error. The sequence was obtained from a man between 18 and 35 years old who had mild COVID-19 (a few samples of this study predate the infection). Cell type and time point are not known. Material for sequencing was PBMCs or a T cell subset sorted from them (not recorded which).

CDR3 nucleotides: TGCGCCAGCAGCTTGCGAAGTGAGAGCGGCACTGAAGCCTTCTTT. This codes for CASSLRSESGTEAFF. The V call is TRBV5-1, the J call TRBJ1-1, with unresolved D. In germline, CDR1 is SGHRS, CDR2 YFSETQ. CDR3 length equals 15 residues.